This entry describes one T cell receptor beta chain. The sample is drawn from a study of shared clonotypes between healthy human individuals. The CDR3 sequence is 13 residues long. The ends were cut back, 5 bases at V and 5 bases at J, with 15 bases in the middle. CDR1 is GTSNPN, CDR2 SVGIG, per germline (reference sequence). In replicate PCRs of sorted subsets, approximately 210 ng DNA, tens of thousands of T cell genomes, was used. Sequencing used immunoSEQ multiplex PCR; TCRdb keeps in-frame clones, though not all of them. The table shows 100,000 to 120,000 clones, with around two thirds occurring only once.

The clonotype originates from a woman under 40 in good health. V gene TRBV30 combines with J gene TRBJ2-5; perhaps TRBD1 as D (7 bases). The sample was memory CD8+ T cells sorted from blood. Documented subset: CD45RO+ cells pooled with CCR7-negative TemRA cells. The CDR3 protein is CAWARDSRETQYF. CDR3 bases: TGTGCCTGGGCGCGGGACAGCCGGGAGACCCAGTACTTC.